The 6 T cell receptor beta chains below were found in one sample sequenced in a study of shared clonotypes between healthy human individuals. Assay used: immunoSEQ multiplex PCR; TCRdb lists only in-frame clones, some missing. The table shows about 1 million clones, with about 74% occurring only once. The material sequenced was memory CD4+ T cells sorted from blood. Subset meaning: CD45RA-negative fraction. These receptors were taken from a man between 18 and 35 years old in good health.

In this sample, this clone turned up a few times. The chain recombines TRBV30 with TRBJ1-1, with unresolved D. The V end was cut by 2 bases, the J end by 0 bases, with 13 bases between. Looked up from germline, CDR1 is GTSNPN and CDR2 is SVGIG (reference sequence). The CDR3 runs 15 residues. The CDR3 reads CAWSKGRYLNTEAFF. CDR3 bases: TGTGCCTGGAGTAAGGGCCGCTACTTGAACACTGAAGCTTTCTTT.

The chain has TRBV30 and TRBJ2-1; 9 nucleotides match TRBD2. Germline CDR1 and CDR2: GTSNPN and SVGIG (reference sequence). The CDR3 runs 16 residues. After removal of 3 bases from V and 5 bases from J, the junction contained 11 bases not matched to a gene. CDR3 nucleotide sequence: TGTGCCTGGAGCCCATTTTTGCGGGGGGGCCACAATGAGCAGTTCTTC. Its translation is CAWSPFLRGGHNEQFF. The full variable domain, completed using reference TRBV30 and TRBJ2-1, is SQTIHQWPATLVQPVGSPLSLECTVEGTSNPNLYWYRQAAGRGLQLLFYSVGIGQISSEVPQNLSASRPQDRQFILSSKKLLLSDSGFYLCAWSPFLRGGHNEQFFGPGTRLTVL.

The CDR3 DNA is TGTGCCAGCAGTTCCGTCGAGGGTAGCTATGGCTACACCTTC. Encoded protein: CASSSVEGSYGYTF. The chain joins TRBV28 to TRBJ1-2; D is uncertain. Germline values: CDR1 MDHEN, CDR2 SYDVKM. The CDR3 spans 14 residues. Trimming took off 4 bases at V and 4 bases at J, with 13 bases between the two ends.

V is TRBV10-3 and J is TRBJ1-1; no clear D gene. CDR1 and CDR2 (germline): ENHRY, SYGVKD. The CDR3 totals 14 residues. Between the trimmed V and J ends, which lost 10 bases and 2 bases, there was a span of 17 bases. CDR3 sequence reads: CASTELQKNTEAFF. In nucleotides, the CDR3 is TGTGCCAGTACGGAACTGCAGAAAAACACTGAAGCTTTCTTT.

This clone was counted between two and nine times. DNA for the CDR3: TGTGCCAGCAATCAAGGGAATCAGCCCCAGCATTTT. Translating it yields CASNQGNQPQHF. V gene TRBV2 combines with J gene TRBJ1-5; no firm D call. Germline V gene sequence: CDR1 SNHLY, CDR2 FYNNEI. V shed 7 bases and J shed 4 bases, with 8 bases lying between them. The CDR3 is made up of 12 amino acids.

This chain uses TRBV6-7 with TRBJ2-3; D could derive from TRBD1 or TRBD2 (5 bases each). TRBV6-7 is an open reading frame whose function is uncertain. There are 14 residues in the CDR3. Trimming took 5 bases from V and 6 from J, leaving 15 bases between them. For the CDR3, the DNA is TGTGCCAGCAGTCGGGACCGAGCTGATGATACGCAGTATTTT. Translating gives CASSRDRADDTQYF.